This T cell receptor (beta chain) was sequenced for a study of regulatory T cells in long-lasting Graves disease. Libraries of TCR beta came from iRepertoire HTBI primers plus Arm-PCR of CDR3 regions. TCRdb reanalysed the multiplex PCR reads using MiXCR and keeps one entry per CDR3 protein. The data contain approximately 400,000 distinct CDR3 sequences, roughly 12% of them seen just once; the ten biggest clones take up approximately 20%. As for time point: newly diagnosed GD, antithyroid drugs for less than 3 months. RNA isolated from PBMCs was used to make the TCR library. EDTA tubes were used for drawing nine milliliters of peripheral blood. Germline loops: CDR1 SGHRS, CDR2 YFSETQ. Germline trimming cut 8 bases from V and 4 bases from J; bases unmatched to any gene: 2. CDR3 length equals 13 residues. These same data were also listed under a study on T cells in Graves' hyperthyroidism and ophthalmopathy. From that paper: Orbital computed tomography, thyroid ultrasound, serum thyroxine and TRAb, and clinical symptoms together informed the diagnoses. HTBI primers drove first-round RT-PCR of the TCR CDR3. Peripheral blood also featured most of the thyroid clonotypes expanded above 0.001.

Sequencing used peripheral blood mononuclear cells (PBMCs), obtained at new diagnosis, from a patient treated with antithyroid drugs. This receptor was obtained from a woman under 30 with Graves disease. V gene TRBV5-1 combines with J gene TRBJ2-1; 11 bases align to TRBD2. CDR3 bases: TGCGCCAGTACTAGCGGGAGATACAATGAGCAGTTCTTC. It yields the protein CASTSGRYNEQFF.